Presented here are 31 T cell receptor beta chains from one specimen sequenced in a study of cytomegalovirus exposure and HLA in healthy donors. The PCR was carried out with 60 Vbeta primers and 13 Jbeta primers. Sequenced by immunoSEQ multiplex PCR; TCRdb stores in-frame clones only, minus some. The sample shows approximately 120,000 clones, about 81% of them seen only once. Sequencing was performed on PBMCs. The receptor source for this set is a woman aged 45-65 years in good health and CMV-seropositive.

This chain uses TRBV6-5 with TRBJ1-2; TRBD1 aligns across 9 bases. The V segment lost 5 bases and the J segment 8 bases; nucleotides outside the gene matches: 12. Germline V CDR1 and CDR2: MNHEY, SVGAGI. CDR3 length: 15 amino acids. CDR3 DNA sequence: TGTGCCAGCAGTCAATGGGACAGGGAGTTAGGGGGCTACACCTTC. The encoded protein is CASSQWDRELGGYTF.

The V gene is TRBV11-2, the J gene TRBJ2-7; D is perhaps TRBD1 (6 bases). The V end lost 2 bases, the J end lost 6 bases, and 14 bases lay between the germline ends. Per germline, CDR1 SGHAT and CDR2 FQNNGV. This CDR3 contains 14 residues. The CDR3 protein is CASSLQTGGGEQYF. The CDR3 DNA is TGTGCCAGCAGCTTACAGACAGGTGGTGGCGAGCAGTACTTC.

This sequence joins TRBV6-5 and TRBJ2-2, with D possibly matching TRBD1 (6 bases). The CDR3 consists of 14 residues. V lost 6 bases and J 0 bases, leaving 8 bases between the germline ends. Germline lookup yields CDR1 MNHEY and CDR2 SVGAGI. The CDR3 coding sequence is TGTGCCAGCAGGGGACACACGAACACCGGGGAGCTGTTTTTT. Amino acids: CASRGHTNTGELFF.

The chain links TRBV5-5 to TRBJ1-2; tentatively, D is TRBD1 (5 bases). This CDR3 spans 15 amino acids. Germline V gene lookup returns CDR1 SGHKS and CDR2 YYEKEE (reference sequence). V lost 2 bases to trimming and J lost 4 bases, with 15 bases between them. The CDR3 spells CASSFLPGQSYGYTF. CDR3 nucleotides: TGTGCCAGCAGCTTCTTGCCAGGGCAGAGCTATGGCTACACCTTC.

This clone has just a few counts. The chain recombines TRBV5-6 with TRBJ2-1, with D perhaps matching TRBD2 (5 bases). The V end was cut by 0 bases, the J end by 10 bases, with 11 bases between. The CDR3 is 13 amino acids. The V gene's germline CDR1 is SGHDT and CDR2 YYEEEE. In nucleotides, the CDR3 is TGTGCCAGCAGCTTGGAAAGGGAGCGGGAGCAGTTCTTC. Translation: CASSLEREREQFF.

The V and J genes are TRBV25-1 and TRBJ1-6; maybe TRBD1 (5 bases). In germline, CDR1 is MGHDK, CDR2 SYGVNS. V dropped 4 bases and J dropped 8 bases, with 9 bases sitting between them. The CDR3 is made up of 13 amino acids. The DNA of the CDR3 is TGTGCCAGCAGTGGACAGACCGATTCACCCCTCCACTTT. It specifies CASSGQTDSPLHF.

V usage is TRBV5-1 and J usage is TRBJ2-7; D gene uncertain. Trimming took off 0 bases at V and 7 bases at J, with 11 bases between the two ends. This CDR3 has 13 residues. Germline CDR1 SGHRS, CDR2 YFSETQ. In DNA form, the CDR3 reads TGCGCCAGCAGCTTGGCCCCGGCGGAGGAGCAGTACTTC. Protein sequence: CASSLAPAEEQYF.

V usage is TRBV20-1 and J usage is TRBJ1-1; 8 bases match TRBD1. V dropped 4 bases and J dropped 11; count of bases not matched to a gene: 3. The CDR3 runs to 10 residues. Per germline, CDR1 DFQATT and CDR2 SNEGSKA (reference sequence). CDR3 sequence: CSATDREAFF. CDR3 bases: TGCAGTGCTACGGACAGGGAGGCTTTCTTT.

The chain employs TRBV2 and TRBJ2-3; weak D call: TRBD2 (7 bases). The CDR3 spans 14 residues. Germline V gene lookup returns CDR1 SNHLY and CDR2 FYNNEI. V dropped 6 bases and J dropped 5 bases, with 15 bases sitting between them. The CDR3 nucleotides read TGTGCCAGCAGGGAGTCGGGGGGCGGAGATACGCAGTATTTT. It encodes CASRESGGGDTQYF.

This sequence joins TRBV9 and TRBJ2-2; a possible D gene is TRBD1 (5 bases). Trimming cost V 3 bases and J 4 bases, with 13 bases left between them. The CDR3 runs to 15 residues. Germline CDR1 reads SGDLS; CDR2 reads YYNGEE. The CDR3 bases are TGTGCCAGCAGCGAGGCTTGGGGCCCCACCGGGGAGCTGTTTTTT. It yields the protein CASSEAWGPTGELFF.

V and J are TRBV5-1 and TRBJ2-1; D call uncertain. The germline V and J ends were trimmed by 2 bases and 8 bases, with 5 bases remaining between them. This CDR3 is 11 amino acids long. Germline CDR1 is SGHRS and CDR2 is YFSETQ. The CDR3, as DNA: TGCGCCAGCAGCTTAGTAGATGAGCAGTTCTTC. Its protein product is CASSLVDEQFF. The complete variable domain, with remaining parts taken from reference TRBV5-1 and TRBJ2-1, reads KAGVTQTPRYLIKTRGQQVTLSCSPISGHRSVSWYQQTPGQGLQFLFEYFSETQRNKGNFPGRFSGRQFSNSRSEMNVSTLELGDSALYLCASSLVDEQFFGPGTRLTVL.

The table lists this clone with a few counts. The rearrangement joins TRBV12-5 to TRBJ1-1, with D maybe TRBD1 (6 bases). CDR3 length: 15 residues. Per germline, CDR1 LGHNT and CDR2 FRNRAP. With 5 bases removed from V and 0 bases from J, the gap between germline ends came to 13 bases. The CDR3 region is CASGQHREMNTEAFF. DNA for the CDR3: TGTGCTAGTGGTCAACACAGGGAGATGAACACTGAAGCTTTCTTT. Filled out from reference TRBV12-5 and TRBJ1-1, the complete variable domain reads DARVTQTPRHKVTEMGQEVTMRCQPILGHNTVFWYRQTMMQGLELLAYFRNRAPLDDSGMPKDRFSAEMPDATLATLKIQPSEPRDSAVYFCASGQHREMNTEAFFGQGTRLTVV.

The V gene is TRBV30, the J gene TRBJ2-3, with 14 bases lining up with TRBD2. Germline trimming cut 0 bases from V and 4 bases from J; bases unmatched to any gene: 3. Germline V gene data show CDR1 as GTSNPN and CDR2 as SVGIG (reference sequence). There are 16 residues in the CDR3. The chain's CDR3 is CAWSVGTSGRSDTQYF. The CDR3 DNA reads TGTGCCTGGAGTGTCGGGACTAGCGGGAGATCAGATACGCAGTATTTT.

A few counts support this clone. V gene TRBV5-6 combines with J gene TRBJ2-7; 10 nucleotides align to TRBD2. V lost 6 bases to trimming and J lost 4 bases; unmatched junction nucleotides: 10. The CDR3 contains 15 residues. Germline assignment: CDR1 SGHDT and CDR2 YYEEEE. CDR3 residues: CASNMALAGEYEQYF. CDR3 bases: TGTGCCAGCAACATGGCCCTAGCGGGAGAGTACGAGCAGTACTTC.

This clone was found once. The chain links TRBV2 to TRBJ2-1; 11 bases align to TRBD2. Per the germline V gene, CDR1 is SNHLY and CDR2 is FYNNEI. V shed 6 bases and J 11 bases; nucleotides not matched to a gene: 15. CDR3 length equals 16 residues. The CDR3 DNA follows: TGTGCCAGCAGGCAAAGGTCTAGCGGGGGGCTCTACCAGCAGTTCTTC. Its protein is CASRQRSSGGLYQQFF.

The chain combines TRBV18 with TRBJ2-1; tentatively, D is TRBD1 (5 bases). This CDR3 has 15 amino acids. Trimming removed 1 base from V and 3 bases from J, with 10 bases in between. Germline CDR1 KGHSH, CDR2 LQKENI. DNA for the CDR3: TGTGCCAGCTCACCACAGACAGAATACTACAATGAGCAGTTCTTC. It codes for CASSPQTEYYNEQFF.

The chain combines TRBV27 with TRBJ2-5; no firm D call. Germline CDR1 MNHEY, CDR2 SMNVEV (reference sequence). This CDR3 spans 13 amino acids. V was clipped by 2 bases and J by 2 bases, with 6 bases between them. CDR3 residues: CASSLSRQETQYF. The CDR3 DNA is TGTGCCAGCAGTTTAAGCAGGCAAGAGACCCAGTACTTC.

V gene TRBV5-4 combines with J gene TRBJ2-5, with 7 bases matching TRBD1. The CDR3 spans 13 residues. Trimming removed 4 bases from V and 5 bases from J; junction bases left unmatched: 5. From germline, CDR1 is SGHNT and CDR2 YYREEE (reference sequence). The CDR3 nucleotides are TGTGCCAGCAGCCGAGAGGGGGCCGAGACCCAGTACTTC. Translated, it gives CASSREGAETQYF.

The J gene is TRBJ2-3, the V gene TRBV20-1; D unclear. V lost 5 bases to trimming and J lost 1 base, with 4 bases between them. Germline V lookup: CDR1 DFQATT, CDR2 SNEGSKA (reference sequence). The CDR3 is 11 residues long. CDR3 sequence (DNA): TGCAGTGCTGGCCGCACAGATACGCAGTATTTT. Residues: CSAGRTDTQYF.

Only one count was recorded for this clone. V gene TRBV7-3 combines with J gene TRBJ2-2; D remains unclear. This CDR3 contains 13 residues. Germline V gene data show CDR1 as SGHTA and CDR2 as FQGTGA. V shed 5 bases and J shed 5 bases, with 9 bases lying between them. The CDR3 reads CASSQQSTGELFF. In DNA, the CDR3 is TGTGCCAGCAGCCAACAGTCGACCGGGGAGCTGTTTTTT.

The rearrangement uses TRBV18 and TRBJ1-2, with a weak D call TRBD1 (6 bases). The germline V gene has CDR1 KGHSH and CDR2 LQKENI. The CDR3 totals 13 residues. Trimming pared 3 bases from V and 6 bases from J, leaving 11 bases between. The CDR3 DNA reads as TGTGCCAGCTCACCTAACAGGGATAATGGCTACACCTTC. Translating it yields CASSPNRDNGYTF. Full variable domain (rest looked up from reference TRBV18 and TRBJ1-2): NAGVMQNPRHLVRRRGQEARLRCSPMKGHSHVYWYRQLPEEGLKFMVYLQKENIIDESGMPKERFSAEFPKEGPSILRIQQVVRGDSAAYFCASSPNRDNGYTFGSGTRLTVV.

The genes are TRBV5-1 and TRBJ2-7, with D tentatively TRBD2 (6 bases). The germline V gene has CDR1 SGHRS and CDR2 YFSETQ. V was cut by 7 bases and J by 5 bases, with 19 bases left in between. The CDR3 extends over 14 amino acids. The CDR3 coding sequence is TGCGCCAGCTCCCACGGGGGAGATCCCAACGAGCAGTACTTC. This codes for CASSHGGDPNEQYF.

In this sample, this clone turned up a few times. The V gene is TRBV6-1, the J gene TRBJ2-5, with TRBD2 matching over 10 bases. Germline values: CDR1 MNHNS, CDR2 SASEGT. V dropped 7 bases and J dropped 1; count of bases not matched to a gene: 6. The CDR3 totals 15 residues. CDR3 protein: CASTFRTSGQETQYF. The CDR3 DNA reads TGTGCCAGCACGTTCCGGACTAGCGGCCAAGAGACCCAGTACTTC.

V usage is TRBV5-6 and J usage is TRBJ1-2; TRBD1 aligns across 7 bases. Per germline, CDR1 SGHDT and CDR2 YYEEEE. The CDR3 runs to 13 residues. V lost 2 bases to trimming and J lost 4 bases; unmatched junction nucleotides: 2. CDR3 bases: TGTGCCAGCAGCTTTGGACAGGCCTATGGCTACACCTTC. Amino acids: CASSFGQAYGYTF.

The V call is TRBV4-2, the J call TRBJ2-3; 8 bases fit TRBD1. V was pared by 0 bases and J by 0 bases, with 2 bases of the junction left unmatched. The germline V gene encodes CDR1 LGHNA and CDR2 YNFKEQ. The CDR3 sequence is 16 residues long. The CDR3 sequence: CASSQDGQGSTDTQYF. CDR3 in DNA: TGTGCCAGCAGCCAAGACGGACAGGGTAGCACAGATACGCAGTATTTT.

This clone has only a few counts. V gene TRBV7-3 combines with J gene TRBJ2-5, with D perhaps TRBD1 (5 bases). Per the germline V gene, CDR1 is SGHTA and CDR2 is FQGTGA. This CDR3 region has 16 residues. V gave up 2 bases and J gave up 4 bases, with 17 bases separating them. The CDR3 loop is CASSLCWGLQAETQYF. CDR3 nucleotides: TGTGCCAGCAGCTTATGTTGGGGCCTCCAGGCAGAGACCCAGTACTTC.

The CDR3 protein is CASSLTGVGNTIYF. The CDR3, as DNA: TGTGCCAGCAGCCTGACAGGGGTAGGAAACACCATATATTTT. The chain joins TRBV5-4 to TRBJ1-3; TRBD1 agrees at 8 bases. There are 14 residues in the CDR3. The V segment lost 4 bases and the J segment 4 bases; nucleotides outside the gene matches: 4. Per the germline V gene, CDR1 is SGHNT and CDR2 is YYREEE (reference sequence). The full variable domain, with the rest looked up from reference TRBV5-4 and TRBJ1-3, is ETGVTQSPTHLIKTRGQQVTLRCSSQSGHNTVSWYQQALGQGPQFIFQYYREEENGRGNFPPRFSGLQFPNYSSELNVNALELDDSALYLCASSLTGVGNTIYFGEGSWLTVV.

The rearrangement uses TRBV5-1 and TRBJ1-2; 8 nucleotides align to TRBD1. Per germline, CDR1 SGHRS and CDR2 YFSETQ. The CDR3 is 13 amino acids. Trimming cost V 4 bases and J 4 bases; bases outside gene matches: 3. CDR3 DNA: TGCGCCAGCAGCGCGGACAGGGTCTATGGCTACACCTTC. Protein: CASSADRVYGYTF.

This rearrangement joins TRBV2 to TRBJ2-7; D uncertain. CDR1 and CDR2 from the germline V gene are SNHLY and FYNNEI. The CDR3 covers 14 residues. Trimming stripped 1 base from V and 2 bases from J, with 9 bases between. CDR3: CASSEGQAPYEQYF. CDR3 DNA: TGTGCCAGCAGTGAAGGGCAGGCCCCCTACGAGCAGTACTTC.

This clone appeared once. The V call is TRBV4-1, the J call TRBJ2-7; TRBD1 aligns across 8 bases. The CDR3 extends over 18 amino acids. Per the germline V gene, CDR1 is MGHRA and CDR2 is YSYEKL. V was clipped by 0 bases and J by 0 bases; unmatched bases: 10. The CDR3, as DNA: TGCGCCAGCAGCCAAGAAAGGCAGGGGGCGCCCAGCTCCTACGAGCAGTACTTC. As protein: CASSQERQGAPSSYEQYF.

The J gene is TRBJ1-2, the V gene TRBV5-6; 8 nucleotides line up with TRBD1. In germline, CDR1 is SGHDT, CDR2 YYEEEE. The CDR3 consists of 15 residues. V shed 0 bases, J shed 5 bases, and the junction held 6 bases outside the gene matches. CDR3 nucleotide sequence: TGTGCCAGCAGCTTGGATCCGACAGGGGCTTATGGCTACACCTTC. Translation: CASSLDPTGAYGYTF.